This T cell receptor (beta chain) was identified in a study of T cell clones after liver transplantation. Study-wide background: Post-transplant blood was tracked for graft-donor-reactive T cell clones identified in a pre-transplant mixed lymphocyte reaction. Graft-donor-reactive sequences were compared with third-party-reactive TCRbeta sequences from pre-transplant mixed lymphocyte reactions. Study-wide results and limits: The donor-reactive repertoire was only partly measurable in two subjects, lacking donor cells.

This CDR3 region has 15 residues. V shed 4 bases and J 7 bases; nucleotides not matched to a gene: 9. CDR1 and CDR2 (germline): SGHNT, YYREEE (reference sequence). Sequencing was performed with immunoSEQ multiplex PCR; in TCRdb, only in-frame clones are kept and a portion is missing. Of 75,000 to 100,000 clones listed, roughly 85% are singletons. As to this clone: The target antigen is unknown.

CD3+CD4+ and CD3+CD8+ cells were FACS-sorted from thawed unstimulated PBMCs. The genes are TRBV5-4 and TRBJ2-7; TRBD2 agrees at 12 bases. The TCR originated in a human patient who received a liver transplant. Certain T cells may be donor cells from the graft. The specimen was CD4+ T cells from blood, collected about 46 months after liver transplant. In nucleotides, the CDR3 is TGTGCCAGCAGCAGATCTAGCGGGAGGGCCCTTGAGCAGTACTTC. This gives the protein CASSRSSGRALEQYF. The whole variable domain, remainder taken from reference TRBV5-4 and TRBJ2-7, is ETGVTQSPTHLIKTRGQQVTLRCSSQSGHNTVSWYQQALGQGPQFIFQYYREEENGRGNFPPRFSGLQFPNYSSELNVNALELDDSALYLCASSRSSGRALEQYFGPGTRLTVT.